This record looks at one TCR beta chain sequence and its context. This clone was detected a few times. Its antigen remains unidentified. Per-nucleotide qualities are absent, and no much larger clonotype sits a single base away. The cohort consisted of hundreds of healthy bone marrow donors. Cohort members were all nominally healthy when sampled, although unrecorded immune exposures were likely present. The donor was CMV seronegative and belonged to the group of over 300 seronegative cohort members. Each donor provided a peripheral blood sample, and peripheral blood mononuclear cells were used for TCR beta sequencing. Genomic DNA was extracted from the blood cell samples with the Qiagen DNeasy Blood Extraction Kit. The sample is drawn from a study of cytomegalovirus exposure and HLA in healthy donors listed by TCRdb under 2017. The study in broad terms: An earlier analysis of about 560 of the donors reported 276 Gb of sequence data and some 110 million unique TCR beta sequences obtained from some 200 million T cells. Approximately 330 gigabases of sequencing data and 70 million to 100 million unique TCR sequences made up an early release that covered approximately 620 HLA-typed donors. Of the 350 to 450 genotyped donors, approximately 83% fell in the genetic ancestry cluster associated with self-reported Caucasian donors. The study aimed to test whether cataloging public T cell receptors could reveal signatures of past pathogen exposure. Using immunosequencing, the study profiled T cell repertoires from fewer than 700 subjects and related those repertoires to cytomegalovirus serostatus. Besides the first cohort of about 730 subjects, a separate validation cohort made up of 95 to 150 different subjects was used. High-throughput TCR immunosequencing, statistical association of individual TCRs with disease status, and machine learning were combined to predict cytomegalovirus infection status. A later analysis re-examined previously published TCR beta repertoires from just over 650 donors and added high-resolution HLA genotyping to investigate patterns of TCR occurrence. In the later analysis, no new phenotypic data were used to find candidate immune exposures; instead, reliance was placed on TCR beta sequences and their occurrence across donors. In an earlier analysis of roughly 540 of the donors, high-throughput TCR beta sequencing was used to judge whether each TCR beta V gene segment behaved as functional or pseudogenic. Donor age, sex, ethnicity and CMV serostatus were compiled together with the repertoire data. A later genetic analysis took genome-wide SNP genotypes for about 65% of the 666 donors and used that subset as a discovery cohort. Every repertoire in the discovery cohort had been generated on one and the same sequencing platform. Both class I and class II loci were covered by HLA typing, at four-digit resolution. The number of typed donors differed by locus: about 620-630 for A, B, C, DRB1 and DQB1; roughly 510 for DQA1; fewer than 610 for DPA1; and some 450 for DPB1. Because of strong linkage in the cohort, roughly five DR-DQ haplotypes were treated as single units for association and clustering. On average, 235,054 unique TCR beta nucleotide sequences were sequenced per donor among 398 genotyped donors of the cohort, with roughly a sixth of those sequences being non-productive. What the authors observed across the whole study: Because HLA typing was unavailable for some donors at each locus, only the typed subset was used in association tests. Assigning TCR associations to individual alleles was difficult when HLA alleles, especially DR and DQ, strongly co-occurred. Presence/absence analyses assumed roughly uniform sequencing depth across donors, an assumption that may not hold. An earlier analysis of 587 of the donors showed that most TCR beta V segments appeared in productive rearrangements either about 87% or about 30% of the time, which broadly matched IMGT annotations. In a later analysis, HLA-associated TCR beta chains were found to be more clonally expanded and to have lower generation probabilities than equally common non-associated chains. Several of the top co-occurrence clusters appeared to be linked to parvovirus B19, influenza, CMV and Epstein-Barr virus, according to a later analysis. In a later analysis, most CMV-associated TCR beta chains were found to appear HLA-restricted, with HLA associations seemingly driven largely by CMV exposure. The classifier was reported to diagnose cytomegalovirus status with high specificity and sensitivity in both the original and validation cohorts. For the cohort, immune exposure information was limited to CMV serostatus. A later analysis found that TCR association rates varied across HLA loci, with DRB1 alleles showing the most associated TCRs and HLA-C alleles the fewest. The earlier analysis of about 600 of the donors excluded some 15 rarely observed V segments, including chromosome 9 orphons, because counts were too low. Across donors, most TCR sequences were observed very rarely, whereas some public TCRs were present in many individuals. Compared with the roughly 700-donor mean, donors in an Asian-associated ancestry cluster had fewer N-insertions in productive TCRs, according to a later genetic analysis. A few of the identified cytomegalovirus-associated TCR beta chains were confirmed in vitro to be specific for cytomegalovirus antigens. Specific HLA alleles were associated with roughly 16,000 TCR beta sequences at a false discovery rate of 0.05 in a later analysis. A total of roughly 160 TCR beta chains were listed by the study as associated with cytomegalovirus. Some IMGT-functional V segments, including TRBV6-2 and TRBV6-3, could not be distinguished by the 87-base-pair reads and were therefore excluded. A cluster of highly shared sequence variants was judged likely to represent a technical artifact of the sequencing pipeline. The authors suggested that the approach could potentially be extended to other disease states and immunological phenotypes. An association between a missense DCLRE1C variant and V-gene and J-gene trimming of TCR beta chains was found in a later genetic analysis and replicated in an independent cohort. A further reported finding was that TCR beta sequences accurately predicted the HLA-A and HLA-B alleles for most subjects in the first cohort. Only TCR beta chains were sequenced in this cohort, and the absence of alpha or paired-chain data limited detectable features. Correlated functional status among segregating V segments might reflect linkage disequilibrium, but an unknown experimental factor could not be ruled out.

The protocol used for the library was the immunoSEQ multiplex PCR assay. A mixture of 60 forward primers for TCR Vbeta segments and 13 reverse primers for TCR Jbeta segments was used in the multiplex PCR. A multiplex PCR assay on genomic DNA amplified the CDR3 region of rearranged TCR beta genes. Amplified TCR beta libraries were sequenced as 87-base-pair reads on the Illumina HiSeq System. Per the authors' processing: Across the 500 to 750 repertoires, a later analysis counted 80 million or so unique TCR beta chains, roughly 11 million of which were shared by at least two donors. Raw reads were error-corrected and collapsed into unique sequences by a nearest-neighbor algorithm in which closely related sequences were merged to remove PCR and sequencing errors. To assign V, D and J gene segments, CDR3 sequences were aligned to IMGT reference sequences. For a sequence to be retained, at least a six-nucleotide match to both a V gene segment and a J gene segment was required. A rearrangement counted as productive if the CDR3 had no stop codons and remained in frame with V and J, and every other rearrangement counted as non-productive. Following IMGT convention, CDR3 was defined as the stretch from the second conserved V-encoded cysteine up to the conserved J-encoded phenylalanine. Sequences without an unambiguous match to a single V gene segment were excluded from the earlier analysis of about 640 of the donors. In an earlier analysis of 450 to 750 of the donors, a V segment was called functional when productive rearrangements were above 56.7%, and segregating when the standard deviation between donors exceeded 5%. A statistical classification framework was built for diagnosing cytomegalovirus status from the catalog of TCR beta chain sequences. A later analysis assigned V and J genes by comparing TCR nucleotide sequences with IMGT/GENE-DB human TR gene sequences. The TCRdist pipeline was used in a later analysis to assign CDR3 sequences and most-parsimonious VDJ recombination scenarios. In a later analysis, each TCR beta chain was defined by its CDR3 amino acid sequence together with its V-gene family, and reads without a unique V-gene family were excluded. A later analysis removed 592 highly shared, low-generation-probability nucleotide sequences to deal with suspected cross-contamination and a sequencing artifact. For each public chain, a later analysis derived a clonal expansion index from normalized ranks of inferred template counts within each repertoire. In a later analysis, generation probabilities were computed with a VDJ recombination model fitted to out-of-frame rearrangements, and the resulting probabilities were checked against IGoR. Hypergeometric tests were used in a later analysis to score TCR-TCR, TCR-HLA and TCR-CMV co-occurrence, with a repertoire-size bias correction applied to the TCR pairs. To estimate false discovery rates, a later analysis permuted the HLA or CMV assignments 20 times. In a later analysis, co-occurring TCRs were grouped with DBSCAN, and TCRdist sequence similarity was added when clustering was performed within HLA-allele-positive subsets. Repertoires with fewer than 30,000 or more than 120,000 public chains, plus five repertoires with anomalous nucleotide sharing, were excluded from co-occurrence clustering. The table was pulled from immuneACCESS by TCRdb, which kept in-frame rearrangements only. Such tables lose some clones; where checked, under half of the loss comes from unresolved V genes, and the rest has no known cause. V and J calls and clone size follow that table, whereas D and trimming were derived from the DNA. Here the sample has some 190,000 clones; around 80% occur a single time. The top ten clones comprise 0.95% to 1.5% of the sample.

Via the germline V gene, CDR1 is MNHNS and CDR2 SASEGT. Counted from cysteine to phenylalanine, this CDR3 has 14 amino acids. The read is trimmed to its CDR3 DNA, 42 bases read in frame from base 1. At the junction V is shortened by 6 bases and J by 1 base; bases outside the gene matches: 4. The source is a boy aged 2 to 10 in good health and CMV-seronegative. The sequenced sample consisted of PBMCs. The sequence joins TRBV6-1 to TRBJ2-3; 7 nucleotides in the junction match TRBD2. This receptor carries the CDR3 CASSQREGTDTQYF. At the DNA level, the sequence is TGTGCCAGCAGCCAACGGGAGGGCACAGATACGCAGTATTTT.